The clone carrying this TCR beta chain has at least ten counts. Antigen: not known. A sample-barcoded 5' primer and a J-beta primer mix were used in a second PCR of roughly 6 to 12 cycles. TCRdb re-derived calls from the 5' RACE reads in MiXCR, one entry per CDR3 protein. In the table there are hundreds of thousands of distinct CDR3 sequences, 32% of which are singletons. This sample was taken from a study of blood T cells in healthy people across ages. Study-wide context: Per two T cells, about one barcoded beta molecule was captured through template switching. General study results and limits: Naive CD4+ cell counts and diversity both ran higher in long-lived than in aged donors.

With 3 bases clipped from V and 0 bases from J, the junction kept 9 bases outside the gene matches. Germline assignment: CDR1 DFQATT and CDR2 SNEGSKA (reference sequence). The CDR3 contains 17 residues. The receptor was isolated from a woman at least 80 years old in good health. The rearrangement joins TRBV20-1 to TRBJ2-5; 11 positions match TRBD2. The sample consisted of blood. CDR3: CSARQTSGGPYQETQYF. The CDR3 DNA follows: TGCAGTGCTAGGCAAACTAGCGGGGGCCCGTACCAAGAGACCCAGTACTTC.